Sequencing of this TCR beta chain was carried out in a study of cytomegalovirus exposure and HLA in healthy donors (dated by TCRdb to the late 2010s). Concerning the study at large: An earlier analysis of around 600 of the donors reported 250 to 300 Gb of sequence data and 120 million or so unique TCR beta sequences from some 180 million T cells. Approximately 310 gigabases of sequencing data and tens of millions of unique TCR sequences were included in an early release covering several hundred HLA-typed donors. The genetic ancestry cluster associated with self-reported Caucasian donors included roughly four fifths of the roughly 380 genotyped donors. The study was designed to test whether signatures of past pathogen exposure could be identified by cataloging public T cell receptors. The study used immunosequencing to profile the T cell repertoires of approximately 690 subjects and linked those repertoires to cytomegalovirus serostatus. In addition to the first cohort of 666 subjects, a separate validation cohort of 130 or so different subjects was used. The study combined high-throughput TCR immunosequencing, statistical association of individual TCRs with disease status, and machine learning to predict cytomegalovirus infection status. To study patterns of TCR occurrence, a later analysis re-analyzed previously published TCR beta repertoires from several hundred donors and added high-resolution HLA genotyping. Rather than using new phenotypic data, the later analysis identified candidate immune exposures from TCR beta sequences and from how often those sequences occurred across donors. In an earlier analysis of roughly 600 of the donors, high-throughput TCR beta sequencing was used to judge whether each TCR beta V gene segment behaved as functional or pseudogenic. Donor age, sex, ethnicity and CMV serostatus were compiled together with the repertoire data. A later genetic analysis used genome-wide SNP genotypes for about 60% of the roughly 670 donors, treating that subset as a discovery cohort. Every discovery cohort repertoire had been produced on one sequencing platform. HLA typing covered class I and class II loci at four-digit resolution. The number of donors typed differed by locus, with about 629-640 for A, B, C, DRB1 and DQB1, around 500 for DQA1, some 570 for DPA1, and some 440 for DPB1. Five DR-DQ haplotypes were treated as single units for association and clustering because of strong linkage in the cohort. Among about 400 genotyped donors of the cohort, an average of approximately 240,000 unique TCR beta nucleotide sequences was sequenced per donor, of which 15% to 20% were non-productive.

There are 15 amino acids in the CDR3, from cysteine to phenylalanine inclusive. Of all the DNA, just the CDR3 is kept, 45 bases in frame from base 1. V has 5 bases trimmed and J has 4 bases trimmed; junction bases matching no gene number 11. The germline V gene (reference sequence) specifies LNHDA as CDR1 and SQIVND as CDR2. As concerns this clone: Which antigen it targets is not known. No qualities accompany the bases; no much larger clone lies one base away.

The cohort consisted of approximately 690 healthy bone marrow donors. Cohort members were all nominally healthy when sampled, although unrecorded immune exposures were likely present. The donor tested CMV seronegative, placing the donor among the 350 or so seronegative members of the cohort. A peripheral blood sample was collected from each donor, and TCR beta sequencing was performed on peripheral blood mononuclear cells. Genomic DNA was extracted from the blood cell samples with the Qiagen DNeasy Blood Extraction Kit. The paper's findings and limits, for the study overall: Because counts were too low, seventeen rarely observed V segments, including chromosome 9 orphons, were excluded from the earlier analysis of 500 to 700 of the donors. Only TCR beta chains were sequenced in this cohort, and the absence of alpha or paired-chain data limited detectable features. Some IMGT-functional V segments, including TRBV6-2 and TRBV6-3, could not be told apart with the 87-base-pair reads, so those segments were excluded. Strong co-occurrence of HLA alleles, especially DR and DQ, made assigning TCR associations to individual alleles difficult. Most CMV-associated TCR beta chains appeared to be HLA-restricted in a later analysis, and the HLA associations seemed to be driven largely by CMV exposure. An earlier analysis of approximately 590 of the donors showed that most TCR beta V segments appeared in productive rearrangements either about 87% or about 30% of the time, which broadly matched IMGT annotations. Because HLA typing was missing for some donors at each locus, association tests included only the typed subset. In both the original and validation cohorts, the classifier was reported to diagnose cytomegalovirus status with high specificity and sensitivity. According to a later analysis, TCR association rates differed among HLA loci, with DRB1 alleles showing the most associated TCRs and HLA-C alleles showing the fewest. For the cohort, immune exposure information was limited to CMV serostatus. The presence/absence analyses assumed that sequencing depth was roughly uniform across donors, and that assumption may not be true. A few of the identified cytomegalovirus-associated TCR beta chains were confirmed in vitro to be specific for cytomegalovirus antigens. A cluster of highly shared sequence variants was judged likely to be a technical artifact of the sequencing pipeline. Linkage disequilibrium might explain the correlated functional status among segregating V segments, but an unknown experimental factor could not be ruled out. According to a later genetic analysis, donors in an Asian-associated ancestry cluster had fewer N-insertions in productive TCRs than the approximately 700-donor mean. Most TCR sequences were seen in very few donors, while some public TCRs were found in many individuals. In a later genetic analysis, a missense DCLRE1C variant was associated with V-gene and J-gene trimming of TCR beta chains, and the association was replicated in an independent cohort. A total of about 180 TCR beta chains were listed by the study as associated with cytomegalovirus. The authors suggested that the approach could potentially be extended to other disease states and immunological phenotypes. Several of the top co-occurrence clusters appeared to be linked to parvovirus B19, influenza, CMV and Epstein-Barr virus, according to a later analysis. Compared with equally common non-associated chains, HLA-associated TCR beta chains in a later analysis were more clonally expanded and had lower generation probabilities. At a false discovery rate of 0.05, a later analysis linked 16,951 TCR beta sequences to specific HLA alleles. A further reported finding was that TCR beta sequences accurately predicted the HLA-A and HLA-B alleles for most subjects in the first cohort.

Receptors were amplified or captured by the immunoSEQ multiplex PCR assay. For the multiplex PCR, a mixture combining 60 forward primers for TCR Vbeta segments and 13 reverse primers for TCR Jbeta segments was used. The CDR3 region of rearranged TCR beta genes was amplified from genomic DNA by a multiplex PCR assay. Amplified TCR beta libraries were sequenced as 87-base-pair reads on the Illumina HiSeq System. The original methods were these. A later analysis counted tens of millions of unique TCR beta chains across the 600 to 850 repertoires, and about 10 million of these chains were shared by at least two donors. A nearest-neighbor algorithm error-corrected the raw reads and collapsed the reads into unique sequences, merging closely related sequences to remove PCR and sequencing errors. CDR3 sequences were aligned to IMGT reference sequences to assign V, D and J gene segments. For a sequence to be retained, a match of at least six nucleotides to both a V gene segment and a J gene segment was required. Rearrangements were classified as productive when the CDR3 lacked stop codons and remained in frame with V and J, and all other rearrangements were classified as non-productive. CDR3 was defined by IMGT convention, running from the second conserved V-encoded cysteine to the conserved J-encoded phenylalanine. In an earlier analysis of around 540 of the donors, sequences lacking an unambiguous match to a single V gene segment were excluded. An earlier analysis of a few hundred of the donors classified V segments as functional when productive rearrangements were above 56.7% and as segregating when the standard deviation between donors was above 5%. To diagnose cytomegalovirus status from the catalog of TCR beta chain sequences, a statistical classification framework was built. In a later analysis, TCR nucleotide sequences were compared against IMGT/GENE-DB human TR gene sequences so that V and J genes could be assigned. In a later analysis, CDR3 sequences and most-parsimonious VDJ recombination scenarios were assigned using the TCRdist pipeline. A later analysis defined each TCR beta chain by its CDR3 amino acid sequence plus V-gene family, and excluded reads lacking a unique V-gene family. As a way to deal with suspected cross-contamination and a sequencing artifact, a later analysis dropped approximately 590 nucleotide sequences that were highly shared and had low generation probability. In a later analysis, a clonal expansion index for each public chain was calculated from normalized within-repertoire ranks of inferred template counts. Generation probabilities in a later analysis came from a VDJ recombination model fitted to out-of-frame rearrangements, and those results were checked against IGoR. In a later analysis, TCR-TCR, TCR-HLA and TCR-CMV co-occurrence was scored with hypergeometric tests, and a repertoire-size bias correction was applied to TCR pairs. False discovery rates were estimated in a later analysis by permuting HLA or CMV assignments 20 times. In a later analysis, co-occurring TCRs were grouped using DBSCAN, and TCRdist sequence similarity was added for clustering within HLA-allele-positive subsets. Co-occurrence clustering excluded repertoires with fewer than 30,000 or more than 120,000 public chains, plus five with anomalous nucleotide sharing. Not all clones reach the TCRdb copy of this immuneACCESS table, which keeps in-frame sequences only. Checked studies attribute under half of the gap to unresolved V genes and leave the rest unexplained. The DNA was the basis for D and trimming; V, J and clone size are from that table. The sample has some 99,000 clones on record, about four fifths of them singletons. Clones ranked in the top ten supply 2.2% of the sample.

Input material: PBMCs. The rearrangement combines TRBV19 with TRBJ2-7, with 7 middle bases fitting TRBD2. The source of this sequence is a woman aged 30 to 39 in good health and CMV-seronegative. In nucleotides, the sequence is TGTGCCAGTAGTCCCCTCTTGGGAGGGGCTTACGAGCAGTACTTC. Its protein reads: CASSPLLGGAYEQYF.